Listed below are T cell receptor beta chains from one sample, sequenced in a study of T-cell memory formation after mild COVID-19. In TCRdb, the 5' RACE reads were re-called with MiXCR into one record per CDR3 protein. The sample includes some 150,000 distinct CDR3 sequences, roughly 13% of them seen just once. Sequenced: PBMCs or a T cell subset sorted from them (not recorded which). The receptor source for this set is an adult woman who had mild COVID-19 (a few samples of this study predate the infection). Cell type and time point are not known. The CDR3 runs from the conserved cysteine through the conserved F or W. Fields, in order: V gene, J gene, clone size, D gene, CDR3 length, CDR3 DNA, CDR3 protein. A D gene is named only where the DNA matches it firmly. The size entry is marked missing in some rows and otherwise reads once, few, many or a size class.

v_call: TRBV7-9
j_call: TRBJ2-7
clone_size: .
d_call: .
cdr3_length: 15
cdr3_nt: TGTGCCAGCAGCTTAGATCTCGGGGGCTCCTACGAGCAGTACTTC
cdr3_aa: CASSLDLGGSYEQYF

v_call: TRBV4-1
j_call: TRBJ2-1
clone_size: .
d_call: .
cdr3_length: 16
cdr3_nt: TGCGCCAGCAGCTTGTACACGGGGAGCTCCTACAATGAGCAGTTCTTC
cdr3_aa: CASSLYTGSSYNEQFF

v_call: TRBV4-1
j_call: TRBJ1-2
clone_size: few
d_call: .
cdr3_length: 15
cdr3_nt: TGCGCCAGCAGCCAACGGGCTGCGGCTAACTATGGCTACACCTTC
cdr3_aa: CASSQRAAANYGYTF

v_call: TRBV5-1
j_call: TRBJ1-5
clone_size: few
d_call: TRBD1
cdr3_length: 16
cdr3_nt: TGCGCCAGCAGCTTGGGATTCGGGACAGCTAATCAGCCCCAGCATTTT
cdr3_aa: CASSLGFGTANQPQHF

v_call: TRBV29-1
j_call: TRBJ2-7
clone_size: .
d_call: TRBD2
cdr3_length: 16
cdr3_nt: TGCAGCGTTGAAGATCTGTCTAGCGGGATAGGATACGAGCAGTACTTC
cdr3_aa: CSVEDLSSGIGYEQYF

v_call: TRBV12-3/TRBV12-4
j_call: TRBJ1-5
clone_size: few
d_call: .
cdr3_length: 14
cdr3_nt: TGTGCCAGCAGTTTTGAGGGTAGCAATCAGCCCCAGCATTTT
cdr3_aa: CASSFEGSNQPQHF

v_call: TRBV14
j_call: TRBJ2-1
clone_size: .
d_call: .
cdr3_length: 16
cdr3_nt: TGTGCCAGCAGCCCCCGCAGGGGCAACTCCTACAATGAGCAGTTCTTC
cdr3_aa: CASSPRRGNSYNEQFF

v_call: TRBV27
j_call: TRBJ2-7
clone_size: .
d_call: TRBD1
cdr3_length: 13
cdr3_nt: TGTGCCAGCAGTACAACAGGGGGCAACGAGCAGTACTTC
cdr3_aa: CASSTTGGNEQYF

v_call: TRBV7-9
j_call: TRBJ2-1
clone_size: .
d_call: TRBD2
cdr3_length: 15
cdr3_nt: TGTGCCAGCAGCTCGCTAGCGGGGGTTTACAATGAGCAGTTCTTC
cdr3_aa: CASSSLAGVYNEQFF

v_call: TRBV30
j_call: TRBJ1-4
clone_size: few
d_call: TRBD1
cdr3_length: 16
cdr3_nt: TGTGCCTGGAGTCCCCCTACAGGGGCAGCTAATGAAAAACTGTTTTTT
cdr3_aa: CAWSPPTGAANEKLFF

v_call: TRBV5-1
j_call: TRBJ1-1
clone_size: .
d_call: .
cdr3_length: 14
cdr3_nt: TGCGCCAGCAGCTTCCTAAAGGGACGGACTGAAGCTTTCTTT
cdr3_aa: CASSFLKGRTEAFF

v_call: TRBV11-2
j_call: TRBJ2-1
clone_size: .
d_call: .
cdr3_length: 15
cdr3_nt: TGTGCCAGCAGCTTAGAGTCCGCCTCCTACAATGAGCAGTTCTTC
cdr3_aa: CASSLESASYNEQFF

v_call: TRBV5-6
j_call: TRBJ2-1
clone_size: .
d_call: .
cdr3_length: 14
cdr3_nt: TGTGCCAGCAGCTTGAGGCTAGCGATGGGTGAGCAGTTCTTC
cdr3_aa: CASSLRLAMGEQFF

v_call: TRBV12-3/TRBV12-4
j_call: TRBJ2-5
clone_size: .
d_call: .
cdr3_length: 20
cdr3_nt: TGTGCCAGCAGTTTTTTTTCACAAATCAGGTCCCCTACGGTGGTTGAGACCCAGTACTTC
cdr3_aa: CASSFFSQIRSPTVVETQYF

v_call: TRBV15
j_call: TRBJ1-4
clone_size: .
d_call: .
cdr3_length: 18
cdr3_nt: TGTGCCACCAGCAGAGATTTTCACCGGAGGGAAGTGAATGAAAAACTGTTTTTT
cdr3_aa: CATSRDFHRREVNEKLFF

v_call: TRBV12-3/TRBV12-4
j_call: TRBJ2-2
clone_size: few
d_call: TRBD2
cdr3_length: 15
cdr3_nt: TGTGCCAGCAGTTTTAGCGGGATGCAACCCGGGGAGCTGTTTTTT
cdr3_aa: CASSFSGMQPGELFF

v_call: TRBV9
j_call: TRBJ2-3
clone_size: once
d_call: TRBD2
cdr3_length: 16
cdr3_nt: TGTGCCAGCAGCGTAGGCGGGGGAGCTAGCACAGATACGCAGTATTTT
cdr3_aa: CASSVGGGASTDTQYF

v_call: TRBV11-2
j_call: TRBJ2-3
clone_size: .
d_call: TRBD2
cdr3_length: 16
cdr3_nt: TGTGCCAGCAGCCCCACTAGCGTTGGTTACACAGATACGCAGTATTTT
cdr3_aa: CASSPTSVGYTDTQYF

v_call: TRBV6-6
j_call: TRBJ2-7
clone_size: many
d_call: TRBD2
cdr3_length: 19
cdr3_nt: TGTGCCAGCAGGCAGAGGAAGACTAGCGGGGGCCGGAGCTCCTACGAGCAGTACTTC
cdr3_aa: CASRQRKTSGGRSSYEQYF

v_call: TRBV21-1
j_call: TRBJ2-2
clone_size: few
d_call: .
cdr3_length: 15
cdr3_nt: TGTGCCAGCAGCGGTATGGACAGGAACACCGGGGAGCTGTTTTTT
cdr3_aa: CASSGMDRNTGELFF

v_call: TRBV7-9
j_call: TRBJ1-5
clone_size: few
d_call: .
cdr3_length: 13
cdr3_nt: TGTGCCAGCAGCCCAGGGTTGCATCAGCCCCAGCATTTT
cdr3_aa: CASSPGLHQPQHF

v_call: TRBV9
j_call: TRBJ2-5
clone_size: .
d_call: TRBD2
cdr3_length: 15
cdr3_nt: TGTGCCAGCAGCGTAGGACTAGCGGGAAGGGAGACCCAGTACTTC
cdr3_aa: CASSVGLAGRETQYF